This TCR beta chain was sequenced during a study of beta chain bispecific antibodies for T cell cancers. Either OKT3 anti-CD3 antibody or CD3/CD28 beads expanded T cells from blood mononuclear cells over approximately 3 days. Culture medium contained IL-2 at 85 to 100 IU/ml and IL-7 at about 5 ng/ml. Some 5 x 10^4 normal T cells were cocultured with some 5 x 10^4 target cells and bispecific antibody. The CDR3 is 15 amino acids. Trimming took 4 bases from V and 0 from J, leaving 12 bases between them. The V gene's germline CDR1 is ENHRY and CDR2 SYGVKD. This clonotype showed up many times. Its target is unknown. Via MiXCR, TCRdb re-called the 5' RACE reads, giving one row per CDR3 protein. The table records some 17,000 distinct CDR3 sequences, around 2.1% of them present only once. The study, taken as a whole, reports: Most targeted TRBV signal came from the leukemia cell line cells, not normal T cells.

This TCR came from a human donor in good health. Some clones in this sample may be carry-over from other donors' samples. V and J are TRBV10-3 and TRBJ1-1, with a possible D match to TRBD1 (5 bases). The sequencing sample was made of healthy donor T cells cultured with leukemia cells. DNA of the CDR3: TGTGCCATCAGTGGATCAGGGTGGGTGAACACTGAAGCTTTCTTT. Encoded protein: CAISGSGWVNTEAFF.